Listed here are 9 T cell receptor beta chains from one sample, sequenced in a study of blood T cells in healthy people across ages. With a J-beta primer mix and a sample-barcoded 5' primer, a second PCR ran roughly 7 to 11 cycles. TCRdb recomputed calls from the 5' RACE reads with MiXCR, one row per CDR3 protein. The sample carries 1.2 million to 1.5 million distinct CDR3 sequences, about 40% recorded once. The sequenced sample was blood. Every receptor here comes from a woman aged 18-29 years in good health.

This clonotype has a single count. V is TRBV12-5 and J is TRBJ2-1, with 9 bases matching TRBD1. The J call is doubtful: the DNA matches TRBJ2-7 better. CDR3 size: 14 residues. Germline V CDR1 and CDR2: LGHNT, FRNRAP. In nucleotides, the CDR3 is TGTGCTAGTGGAACTACAGGGGGCTACAATGAGCAGTACTTC. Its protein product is CASGTTGGYNEQYF.

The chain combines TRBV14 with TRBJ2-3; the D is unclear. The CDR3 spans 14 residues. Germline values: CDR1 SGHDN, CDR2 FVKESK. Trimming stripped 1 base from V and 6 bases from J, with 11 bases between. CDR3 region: CASSQGGLGDTQYF. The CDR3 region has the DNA TGTGCCAGCAGCCAAGGAGGCCTCGGGGATACGCAGTATTTT.

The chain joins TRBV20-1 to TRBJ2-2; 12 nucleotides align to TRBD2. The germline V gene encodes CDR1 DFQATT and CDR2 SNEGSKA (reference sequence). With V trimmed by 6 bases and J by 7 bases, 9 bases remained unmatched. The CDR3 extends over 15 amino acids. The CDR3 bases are TGCAGTGCCCTAGGACTAGCGGGGTCCGGCGGGGAGCTGTTTTTT. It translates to CSALGLAGSGGELFF.

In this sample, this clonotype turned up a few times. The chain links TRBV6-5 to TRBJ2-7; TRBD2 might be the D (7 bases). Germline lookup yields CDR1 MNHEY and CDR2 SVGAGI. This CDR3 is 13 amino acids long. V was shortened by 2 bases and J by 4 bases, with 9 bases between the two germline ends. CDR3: CASSYKGGYEQYF. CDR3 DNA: TGTGCCAGCAGTTACAAGGGGGGGTACGAGCAGTACTTC.

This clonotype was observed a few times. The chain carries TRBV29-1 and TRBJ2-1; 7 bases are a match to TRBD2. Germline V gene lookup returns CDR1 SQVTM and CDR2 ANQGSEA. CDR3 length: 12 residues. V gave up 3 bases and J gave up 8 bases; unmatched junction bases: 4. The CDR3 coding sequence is TGCAGCGTTGATGGTACTAGCGATGAGCAGTTCTTC. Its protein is CSVDGTSDEQFF.

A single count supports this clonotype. The CDR3 spells CASSFRSGQLEQYF. The CDR3 nucleotides read TGTGCCAGCAGCTTTCGTAGCGGCCAGCTCGAGCAGTACTTC. The chain recombines TRBV7-2 with TRBJ2-7, with D tentatively TRBD2 (6 bases). V shed 3 bases and J shed 6 bases, with 15 bases lying between them. In germline, CDR1 is SGHTA, CDR2 FQGNSA. The CDR3 has 14 residues.

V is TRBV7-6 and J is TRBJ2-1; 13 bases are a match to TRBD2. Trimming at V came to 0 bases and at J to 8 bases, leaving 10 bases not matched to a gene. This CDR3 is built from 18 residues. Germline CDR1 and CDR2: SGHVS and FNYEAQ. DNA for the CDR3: TGTGCCAGCAGCTTAGCATCCCCCGGACTAGCGGGAGTCGATGAGCAGTTCTTC. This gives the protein CASSLASPGLAGVDEQFF.

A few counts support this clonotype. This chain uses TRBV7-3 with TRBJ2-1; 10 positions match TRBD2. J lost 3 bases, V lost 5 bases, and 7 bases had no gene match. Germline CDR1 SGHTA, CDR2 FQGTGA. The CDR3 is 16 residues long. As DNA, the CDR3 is TGTGCCAGCAGCCTCACAGCGGGGGGGAACTACAATGAGCAGTTCTTC. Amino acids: CASSLTAGGNYNEQFF. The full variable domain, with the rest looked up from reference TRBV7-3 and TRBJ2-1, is GAGVSQTPSNKVTEKGKYVELRCDPISGHTALYWYRQSLGQGPEFLIYFQGTGAADDSGLPNDRFFAVRPEGSVSTLKIQRTERGDSAVYLCASSLTAGGNYNEQFFGPGTRLTVL.

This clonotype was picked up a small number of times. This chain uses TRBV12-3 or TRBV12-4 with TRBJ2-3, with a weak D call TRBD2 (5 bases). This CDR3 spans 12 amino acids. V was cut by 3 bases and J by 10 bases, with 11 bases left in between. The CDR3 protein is CASSFRGPSQYF. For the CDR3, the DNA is TGTGCCAGCAGTTTCCGCGGGCCCTCGCAGTATTTT.